The 26 T cell receptor beta chains reported below all come from one sample, sequenced in a study of T-cell reconstitution after alpha-beta-depleted transplantation in children. The library targeted TCRbeta and was prepared with unique molecular identifiers. TCRdb analysed the PCR reads with MiXCR anew, one entry per CDR3 protein. This sample has about 420,000 distinct CDR3 sequences; under 20% occur once, and the top ten carry 29%. The material sequenced was PBMCs, mostly from graft donor cells, taken 360 days after TCRalphabeta/CD19-depleted stem cell transplant. Receptors originate from a boy less than two years old who had a stem cell transplant for Wiskott-Aldrich syndrome, so the T cells may come from the graft donor.

This clonotype has only a few counts. V usage is TRBV12-3 or TRBV12-4 and J usage is TRBJ2-7, with 9 bases matching TRBD2. V dropped 6 bases and J dropped 4; count of bases not matched to a gene: 7. There are 14 residues in the CDR3. The CDR3 DNA reads as TGTGCCAGCAGGACGGGACTAGCAGAATACGAGCAGTACTTC. Its translation: CASRTGLAEYEQYF.

In this sample, this clonotype turned up a few times. V is TRBV2 and J is TRBJ1-1, with no clear D. The germline V gene has CDR1 SNHLY and CDR2 FYNNEI. V lost 5 bases, J lost 6 bases, and 13 bases lay in between. This CDR3 is built from 13 residues. CDR3 coding DNA: TGTGCCAGCAGTACGGGTCCAGGCGCTGAAGCTTTCTTT. Its translation: CASSTGPGAEAFF.

This chain uses TRBV10-3 with TRBJ2-7, with a weak D call TRBD2 (6 bases). CDR1 and CDR2 (germline): ENHRY, SYGVKD. The CDR3 covers 13 residues. Deletions cut 6 bases from V and 5 bases from J, with 14 bases between. CDR3: CAIRGGVVNEQYF. The CDR3 nucleotides read TGTGCCATCAGGGGGGGAGTAGTTAACGAGCAGTACTTC.

This clonotype was recorded a few times. The chain combines TRBV2 with TRBJ2-1, with TRBD1 matching 7 bases. Losses at the gene ends were 6 bases for V and 8 bases for J; bases not matched to a gene: 4. The CDR3 extends over 12 amino acids. Germline V gives CDR1 SNHLY, CDR2 FYNNEI. CDR3 coding DNA: TGTGCCAGCAGCAGGACAGGAGATGAGCAGTTCTTC. Translation gives CASSRTGDEQFF.

The rearrangement uses TRBV20-1 and TRBJ2-7; tentative D call: TRBD2 (7 bases). This CDR3 comprises 13 residues. Trimming shortened V by 3 bases and J by 4 bases, and 13 bases separated the two germline ends. The V gene's germline CDR1 is DFQATT and CDR2 SNEGSKA (reference sequence). The CDR3 DNA sequence: TGCAGTGCTAGCCTTAGGGGGGGGTACGAGCAGTACTTC. The encoded protein is CSASLRGGYEQYF.

This clonotype came up a few times. The V gene is TRBV9, the J gene TRBJ2-3, with TRBD2 matching 10 bases. V lost 3 bases and J lost 3; bases outside the gene matches: 10. The CDR3 is 17 residues long. Germline V gene data show CDR1 as SGDLS and CDR2 as YYNGEE. CDR3 sequence: CASSAGRSGRATDTQYF. The CDR3 DNA reads TGTGCCAGCAGCGCAGGGCGGAGCGGGAGGGCGACAGATACGCAGTATTTT.

V is TRBV25-1 and J is TRBJ1-5; no clear D. Germline V gives CDR1 MGHDK, CDR2 SYGVNS. V lost 3 bases and J 2 bases, leaving 11 bases between the germline ends. This CDR3 has 15 residues. The CDR3 loop reads CASSEGGPGNQPQHF. The CDR3 region has the DNA TGTGCCAGCAGTGAGGGAGGACCCGGCAATCAGCCCCAGCATTTT.

This clonotype was counted only a few times. The chain joins TRBV12-3 or TRBV12-4 to TRBJ2-1; D is tentatively TRBD1 or TRBD2 (5 bases each). The CDR3 spans 16 residues. The V end was cut by 6 bases, the J end by 9 bases, with 24 bases between. The chain's CDR3 is CASSARIGTPYGEQFF. The CDR3 coding sequence is TGTGCCAGCAGCGCCAGGATAGGGACCCCCTACGGTGAGCAGTTCTTC.

V and J are TRBV5-1 and TRBJ2-3, with D unclear. V was shortened by 7 bases and J by 0 bases, with 3 bases between the two germline ends. The CDR3 is 11 residues long. Germline CDR1 and CDR2: SGHRS and YFSETQ. This CDR3 is CASASTDTQYF. CDR3 coding DNA: TGCGCCAGCGCTAGCACAGATACGCAGTATTTT.

This clonotype was detected a few times. The gene calls are TRBV7-2 and TRBJ2-7; D perhaps matches TRBD1 (5 bases). In germline, CDR1 is SGHTA, CDR2 FQGNSA. This CDR3 has 13 residues. Trimming stripped 1 base from V and 6 bases from J, with 10 bases between. As DNA, the CDR3 is TGTGCCAGCAGCTTAGTCCTCAGGGTCGAGCAGTACTTC. Residues: CASSLVLRVEQYF.

The chain recombines TRBV29-1 with TRBJ2-2, with TRBD1 identical over 8 bases. This CDR3 contains 15 residues. Germline-derived CDR1 and CDR2 are SQVTM and ANQGSEA. With 7 bases clipped from V and 0 bases from J, the junction kept 7 bases outside the gene matches. CDR3: CSARPGGANTGELFF. The CDR3 nucleotides read TGCAGCGCCCGCCCAGGGGGCGCGAACACCGGGGAGCTGTTTTTT.

This clonotype was seen a handful of times. V and J are TRBV11-1 and TRBJ2-3; a weak D match, TRBD1 (6 bases). V was pared by 5 bases and J by 4 bases, with 16 bases between. The germline gives CDR1 SGHAT, CDR2 FQDESV (reference sequence). The CDR3 contains 15 residues. CDR3 nucleotide sequence: TGTGCCAGCAGCCGAACGGACAGAACCTCAGATACGCAGTATTTT. Amino acids: CASSRTDRTSDTQYF. The complete variable domain, with remaining parts taken from reference TRBV11-1 and TRBJ2-3, reads EAEVAQSPRYKITEKSQAVAFWCDPISGHATLYWYRQILGQGPELLVQFQDESVVDDSQLPKDRFSAERLKGVDSTLKIQPAELGDSAMYLCASSRTDRTSDTQYFGPGTRLTVL.

This clonotype was seen repeatedly, ten times or more. The V gene is TRBV7-9, the J gene TRBJ1-5; D unresolved. V lost 3 bases and J 1 base, leaving 7 bases between the germline ends. CDR1 and CDR2 (germline): SEHNR, FQNEAQ (reference sequence). CDR3 length: 14 amino acids. The CDR3 here is CASSFLGSNQPQHF. CDR3 nucleotide sequence: TGTGCCAGCAGCTTTCTCGGGAGCAATCAGCCCCAGCATTTT.

This clonotype was seen a few times. The J gene is TRBJ2-3, the V gene TRBV29-1; D gene unclear. This CDR3 is 12 amino acids long. V gave up 6 bases and J gave up 6 bases, with 13 bases separating them. Germline CDR1 is SQVTM and CDR2 is ANQGSEA. The CDR3 here is CSVVLGSDTQYF. CDR3 coding DNA: TGCAGCGTCGTCCTAGGGTCGGATACGCAGTATTTT.

This clonotype was found a few times. V usage is TRBV4-3 and J usage is TRBJ2-3; D uncertain. Germline lookup yields CDR1 LGHNA and CDR2 YSLEER. The CDR3 is 16 amino acids. V dropped 3 bases and J dropped 0 bases, with 13 bases sitting between them. CDR3 DNA: TGCGCCAGCAGCCAGCTTAGCCCGTCTAGCACAGATACGCAGTATTTT. Translated: CASSQLSPSSTDTQYF.

This clonotype has only a few counts. This rearrangement joins TRBV5-1 to TRBJ1-6; D is unresolved. Germline CDR1 is SGHRS and CDR2 is YFSETQ. Between the trimmed V and J ends, which lost 0 bases and 7 bases, there was a span of 8 bases. The CDR3 consists of 14 residues. CDR3 DNA sequence: TGCGCCAGCAGCTTGGGGCAGGAGAATTCACCCCTCCACTTT. Translated: CASSLGQENSPLHF.

This clonotype was observed a handful of times. The chain combines TRBV5-8 with TRBJ1-1; 10 bases are shared with TRBD1. This CDR3 is built from 16 residues. The V segment lost 3 bases and the J segment 0 bases; nucleotides outside the gene matches: 5. Germline V CDR1 and CDR2: SGHTS, YDEGEE. CDR3: CASSWDRGPLNTEAFF. In DNA form, the CDR3 reads TGTGCCAGCAGCTGGGACAGGGGACCCTTGAACACTGAAGCTTTCTTT.

In its sample, this clonotype was seen many times. The chain has TRBV24-1 and TRBJ2-3; 8 nucleotides line up with TRBD1. CDR3 length: 14 amino acids. Trimming took 3 bases from V and 4 from J; bases not matched to a gene: 2. Germline V gene sequence: CDR1 KGHDR, CDR2 SFDVKD. The CDR3: CATSDPGGADTQYF. The CDR3 DNA reads TGTGCCACCAGTGATCCAGGGGGCGCAGATACGCAGTATTTT.

This clonotype was seen once. The rearrangement uses TRBV12-3 or TRBV12-4 and TRBJ2-4; D unresolved. CDR3 length: 15 residues. Trimming left V 3 bases short and J 0 bases short, with 9 bases between. CDR3 sequence: CASSFVGLAKNIQYF. CDR3 DNA: TGTGCCAGCAGTTTTGTAGGGTTAGCCAAAAACATTCAGTACTTC.

This clonotype has just a few counts. V and J are TRBV6-2 or TRBV6-3 and TRBJ1-2; TRBD1 matches at 8 bases. V lost 4 bases to trimming and J lost 8 bases; unmatched junction nucleotides: 12. CDR1 and CDR2 from the germline V gene are MNHEY and SVGEGT. CDR3 size: 15 residues. The CDR3 spells CASSSPPGQGGGYTF. Written as DNA, the CDR3 is TGTGCCAGCAGTTCGCCCCCCGGACAGGGCGGCGGCTACACCTTC.

This clonotype came up a few times. The chain employs TRBV20-1 and TRBJ1-1; no clear D. V was shortened by 3 bases and J by 1 base, with 9 bases between the two germline ends. Germline values: CDR1 DFQATT, CDR2 SNEGSKA (reference sequence). The CDR3 runs 13 residues. The CDR3 nucleotides read TGCAGTGCTAGTAGGCTTCCGAACACTGAAGCTTTCTTT. Translating it yields CSASRLPNTEAFF.

In this sample, this clonotype turned up a few times. The V call is TRBV11-2, the J call TRBJ2-4, with TRBD1 matching over 8 bases. V was pared by 5 bases and J by 0 bases, with 12 bases of the junction left unmatched. The germline CDR1 and CDR2 sequences are SGHAT and FQNNGV. The CDR3 length is 18 residues. CDR3 protein: CASSKYSGGPLAKNIQYF. CDR3 nucleotide sequence: TGTGCCAGCAGCAAGTACTCAGGGGGCCCGTTAGCCAAAAACATTCAGTACTTC.

The rearrangement uses TRBV5-1 and TRBJ2-5, with D perhaps TRBD1 (6 bases). This CDR3 has 15 residues. Trimming took 2 bases from V and 1 from J, leaving 12 bases between them. Germline CDR1 reads SGHRS; CDR2 reads YFSETQ. The CDR3 spells CASSFRTALQETQYF. The CDR3 DNA sequence: TGCGCCAGCAGCTTCAGGACAGCCCTCCAAGAGACCCAGTACTTC.

This clonotype has a count of ten or more. This rearrangement joins TRBV24-1 to TRBJ2-1; possible D gene TRBD2, 6 bases. The CDR3 spans 15 residues. Trimming took 4 bases from V and 4 from J, leaving 13 bases between them. Germline V gene data show CDR1 as KGHDR and CDR2 as SFDVKD. CDR3 DNA sequence: TGTGCCACCAGTGACCCCGGGACTCCATACAATGAGCAGTTCTTC. Encoded protein: CATSDPGTPYNEQFF.

The chain employs TRBV7-2 and TRBJ2-7; TRBD1 matches at 8 bases. Germline lookup yields CDR1 SGHTA and CDR2 FQGNSA. Trimming at V came to 5 bases and at J to 0 bases, leaving 6 bases not matched to a gene. The length of the CDR3 is 15 residues. Here the CDR3 reads CASSARQGSSYEQYF. Written as DNA, the CDR3 is TGTGCCAGCAGCGCGAGACAGGGGAGCTCCTACGAGCAGTACTTC. Full variable domain (remainder filled in from reference TRBV7-2 and TRBJ2-7): GAGVSQSPSNKVTEKGKDVELRCDPISGHTALYWYRQSLGQGLEFLIYFQGNSAPDKSGLPSDRFSAERTGGSVSTLTIQRTQQEDSAVYLCASSARQGSSYEQYFGPGTRLTVT.

This chain uses TRBV18 with TRBJ2-1; D is possibly TRBD2 (5 bases). The CDR3 is 14 residues long. V lost 2 bases, J lost 9 bases, and 14 bases lay in between. The V gene's germline CDR1 is KGHSH and CDR2 LQKENI. CDR3: CASSPDEGWGEQFF. Written as DNA, the CDR3 is TGTGCCAGCTCACCAGACGAGGGTTGGGGTGAGCAGTTCTTC. The complete variable domain, with remaining parts taken from reference TRBV18 and TRBJ2-1, reads NAGVMQNPRHLVRRRGQEARLRCSPMKGHSHVYWYRQLPEEGLKFMVYLQKENIIDESGMPKERFSAEFPKEGPSILRIQQVVRGDSAAYFCASSPDEGWGEQFFGPGTRLTVL.